Listed below are T cell receptor beta chains from one sample, sequenced in a study of CD8+CD57+ T cells in acquired aplastic anemia. In TCRdb, the reads were re-called with MiXCR into one record per CDR3 protein. The table shows some 160,000 distinct CDR3 sequences, with around half occurring only once. The sample comprised sorted CD4+, CD8+, or CD8+CD57+ T cells (not recorded which) from PBMCs. The source is a human donor with aplastic anemia. The CDR3 runs from the conserved cysteine through the conserved F or W. Fields, in order: V gene, clone size, D gene, J gene, CDR3 protein, CDR3 DNA. A D gene is named only where the DNA matches it firmly. Size is stated for part of the rows, as once, few or many counts, or as a class when the clone is expanded.

>TRBV5-5|many|-|TRBJ1-1
CASSSLGGPNTEAFF
TGTGCCAGCAGCTCCCTCGGGGGACCGAACACTGAAGCTTTCTTT
>TRBV9|many|-|TRBJ2-7
CASSQTPYEQYF
TGTGCCAGCAGCCAGACCCCCTACGAGCAGTACTTC
>TRBV20-1|-|-|TRBJ2-7
CSARRALAPYEQYF
TGCAGTGCTAGACGAGCGCTAGCGCCCTACGAGCAGTACTTC
>TRBV7-6|many|TRBD2|TRBJ2-1
CASSPGLSGRAPGYNEQFF
TGTGCCAGCAGCCCCGGACTAAGCGGGAGGGCCCCTGGCTACAATGAGCAGTTCTTC
>TRBV15|-|TRBD2|TRBJ2-3
CATSSPGGSGGSTDTQYF
TGTGCCACCAGCAGCCCGGGAGGCAGTGGCGGGAGCACAGATACGCAGTATTTT
>TRBV10-1|few|-|TRBJ2-2
CASSEPPRGNTGELFF
TGCGCCAGCAGTGAGCCTCCTCGGGGTAACACCGGGGAGCTGTTTTTT
>TRBV19|-|TRBD1|TRBJ1-6
CASSLGQWLSYNSPLHF
TGTGCCAGTAGCCTGGGACAGTGGCTCTCCTATAATTCACCCCTCCACTTT
>TRBV2|-|-|TRBJ2-7
CASSGDGTYEQYF
TGTGCCAGCAGTGGGGACGGGACCTACGAGCAGTACTTC
>TRBV10-1|-|-|TRBJ2-1
CASSSGPGLISSEQFF
TGCGCCAGCAGTTCGGGCCCGGGTCTCATTAGTAGTGAGCAGTTCTTC
>TRBV2|many|TRBD2|TRBJ2-1
CASRIAGIYNEQFF
TGTGCCAGCAGGATAGCGGGGATCTACAATGAGCAGTTCTTC
>TRBV5-1|-|-|TRBJ1-4
CASSWGRGPGTTNEKLFF
TGCGCCAGCAGCTGGGGGAGAGGCCCCGGGACAACCAATGAAAAACTGTTTTTT
>TRBV24-1|-|TRBD1|TRBJ2-1
CATSGSAGTGAYNEQFF
TGTGCCACCAGTGGCTCCGCCGGGACAGGGGCGTACAATGAGCAGTTCTTC
>TRBV6-2/TRBV6-3|-|TRBD1|TRBJ2-7
CASSPQGWDSYEQYF
TGTGCCAGCAGCCCACAGGGGTGGGACTCCTACGAGCAGTACTTC
>TRBV15|few|-|TRBJ2-1
CATSVRGDEQFF
TGTGCCACCAGCGTCAGGGGCGATGAGCAGTTCTTC
>TRBV20-1|many|-|TRBJ2-7
CSAAPGLGEQYF
TGCAGTGCGGCGCCTGGGCTTGGGGAGCAGTACTTC
>TRBV7-2|many|-|TRBJ1-3
CASSLDPGRRGNTIYF
TGTGCCAGCAGCCTGGACCCAGGGCGAAGGGGAAACACCATATATTTT
>TRBV10-3|-|-|TRBJ1-1
CAISGDGGEAFF
TGTGCCATCAGTGGGGATGGGGGTGAAGCTTTCTTT
>TRBV10-1|many|-|TRBJ1-5
CASSVSQHF
TGCGCCAGCAGTGTTTCCCAGCATTTT
>TRBV19|many|-|TRBJ1-5
CASSIGNSNQPQHF
TGTGCCAGTAGTATTGGGAATAGCAATCAGCCCCAGCATTTT
>TRBV7-9|-|-|TRBJ2-7
CASSTIRYYEQYF
TGTGCCAGCAGCACGATCAGGTACTACGAGCAGTACTTC
>TRBV30|-|TRBD2|TRBJ2-1
CAWNTGASGKGNEQFF
TGTGCCTGGAACACCGGGGCTAGCGGGAAAGGGAATGAGCAGTTCTTC
>TRBV19|many|TRBD1|TRBJ1-6
CASSIASRQGASPLHF
TGTGCCAGTAGTATAGCATCCCGACAGGGAGCATCACCCCTCCACTTT
>TRBV19|once|-|TRBJ2-2
CASSIAQNTGELFF
TGTGCCAGTAGTATAGCACAGAACACCGGGGAGCTGTTTTTT
>TRBV24-1|-|-|TRBJ1-2
CATSPGSYGYTF
TGTGCCACCAGTCCAGGTTCCTATGGCTACACCTTC
>TRBV10-3|-|TRBD2|TRBJ2-7
CAVKTSGGFYEQYF
TGTGCCGTGAAGACTAGCGGGGGATTCTACGAGCAGTACTTC
>TRBV10-2|-|-|TRBJ2-1
CASIDRDGYNEQFF
TGTGCCAGCATCGACCGGGACGGTTACAATGAGCAGTTCTTC
>TRBV29-1|-|-|TRBJ1-1
CRVGKAFF
TGCAGGGTAGGGAAAGCTTTCTTT
>TRBV20-1|-|-|TRBJ1-2
CSASPNPHYGYTF
TGCAGTGCTAGCCCTAACCCCCACTATGGCTACACCTTC
>TRBV15|once|-|TRBJ1-1
CATSRDRGTEAFF
TGTGCCACCAGCAGAGATCGTGGCACTGAAGCTTTCTTT
>TRBV7-2|many|-|TRBJ1-2
CASSPSNYGYTF
TGTGCCAGCAGCCCGAGTAACTATGGCTACACCTTC
>TRBV11-1|-|-|TRBJ2-7
CASSYPGERYEQYF
TGTGCCAGCAGCTACCCGGGGGAACGGTACGAGCAGTACTTC
>TRBV20-1|-|-|TRBJ1-6
CSAGRLAGRDNSPLHF
TGCAGTGCTGGGCGGTTGGCGGGGCGAGATAATTCACCCCTCCACTTT
>TRBV5-4|many|TRBD2|TRBJ2-7
CASKGGSSYEQYF
TGTGCCAGCAAGGGCGGGAGCTCCTACGAGCAGTACTTC
>TRBV6-1|many|-|TRBJ2-1
CASVGWNEQFF
TGTGCCAGCGTAGGGTGGAATGAGCAGTTCTTC
>TRBV2|-|-|TRBJ1-6
CASSAHPASPLHF
TGTGCCAGCAGTGCTCACCCGGCGTCACCCCTCCACTTT
>TRBV7-3|-|-|TRBJ1-1
CASGQGPNTEAFF
TGTGCCAGCGGCCAGGGTCCGAACACTGAAGCTTTCTTT
>TRBV9|many|-|TRBJ1-1
CASSVELIMNTEAFF
TGTGCCAGCAGCGTAGAGCTGATCATGAACACTGAAGCTTTCTTT
>TRBV15|medium-sized|-|TRBJ1-2
CATSRALDTQTPGYTF
TGTGCCACCAGCAGGGCTCTGGACACCCAAACCCCAGGCTACACCTTC